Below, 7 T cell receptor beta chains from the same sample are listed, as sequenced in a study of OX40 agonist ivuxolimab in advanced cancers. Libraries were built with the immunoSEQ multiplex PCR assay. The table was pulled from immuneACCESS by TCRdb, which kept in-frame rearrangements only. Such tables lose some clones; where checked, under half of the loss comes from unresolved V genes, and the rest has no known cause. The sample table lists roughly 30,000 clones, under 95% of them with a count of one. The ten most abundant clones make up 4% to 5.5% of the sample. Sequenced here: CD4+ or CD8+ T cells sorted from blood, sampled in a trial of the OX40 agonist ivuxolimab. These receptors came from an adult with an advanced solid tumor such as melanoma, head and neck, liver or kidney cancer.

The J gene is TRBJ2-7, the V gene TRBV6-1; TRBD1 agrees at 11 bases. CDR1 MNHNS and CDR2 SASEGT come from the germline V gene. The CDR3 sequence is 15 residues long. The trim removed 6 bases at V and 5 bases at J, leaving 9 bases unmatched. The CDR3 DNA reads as TGTGCCAGCAGCGAATGGGGGACAGGGGGGGACGAGCAGTACTTC. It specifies CASSEWGTGGDEQYF.

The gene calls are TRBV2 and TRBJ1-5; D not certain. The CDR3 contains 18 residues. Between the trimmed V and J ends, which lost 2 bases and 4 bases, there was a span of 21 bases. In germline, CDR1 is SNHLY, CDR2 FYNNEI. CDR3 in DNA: TGTGCCAGCAGTGAATTGGGTCTTGGGTACAGCGTTAATCAGCCCCAGCATTTT. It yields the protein CASSELGLGYSVNQPQHF.

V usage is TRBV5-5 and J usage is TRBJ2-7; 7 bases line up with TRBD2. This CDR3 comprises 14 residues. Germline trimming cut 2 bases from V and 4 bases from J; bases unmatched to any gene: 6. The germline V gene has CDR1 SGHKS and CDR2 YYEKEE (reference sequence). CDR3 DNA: TGTGCCAGCAGCTTCAGCCGGGGGGTTTACGAGCAGTACTTC. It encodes CASSFSRGVYEQYF. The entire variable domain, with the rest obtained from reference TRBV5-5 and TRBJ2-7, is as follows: DAGVTQSPTHLIKTRGQQVTLRCSPISGHKSVSWYQQVLGQGPQFIFQYYEKEERGRGNFPDRFSARQFPNYSSELNVNALLLGDSALYLCASSFSRGVYEQYFGPGTRLTVT.

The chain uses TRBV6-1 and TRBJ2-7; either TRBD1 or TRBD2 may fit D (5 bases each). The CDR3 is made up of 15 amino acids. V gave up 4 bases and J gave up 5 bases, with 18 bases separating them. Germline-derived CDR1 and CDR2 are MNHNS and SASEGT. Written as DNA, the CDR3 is TGTGCCAGCAGTGCACGGGACGCACCGGCCCACGAGCAGTACTTC. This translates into CASSARDAPAHEQYF.

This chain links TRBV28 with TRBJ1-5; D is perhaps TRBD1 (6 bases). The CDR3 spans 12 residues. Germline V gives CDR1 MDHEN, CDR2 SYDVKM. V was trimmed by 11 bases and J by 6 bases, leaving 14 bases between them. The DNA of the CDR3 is TGTGCCGTATCAGGGGATTCTCAGCCCCAGCATTTT. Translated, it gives CAVSGDSQPQHF.

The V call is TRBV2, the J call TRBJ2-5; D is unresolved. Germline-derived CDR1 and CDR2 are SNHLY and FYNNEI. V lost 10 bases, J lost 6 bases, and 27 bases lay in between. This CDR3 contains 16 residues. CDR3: CAIRPYNGSRWKTQYF. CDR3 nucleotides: TGTGCCATCCGACCCTATAATGGGTCTAGATGGAAGACCCAGTACTTC.

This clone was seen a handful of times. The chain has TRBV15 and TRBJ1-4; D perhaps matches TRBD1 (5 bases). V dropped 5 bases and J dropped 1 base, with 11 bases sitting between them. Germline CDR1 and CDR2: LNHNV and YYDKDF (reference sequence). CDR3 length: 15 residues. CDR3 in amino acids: CATSRSTVTNEKLFF. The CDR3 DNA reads TGTGCCACCAGCCGATCGACAGTAACTAATGAAAAACTGTTTTTT.